The rows below give T cell receptor beta chains drawn from one sample of a study of graft-versus-host responses after intestinal transplantation. These TCRs' antigens remain unknown. The table came from immunoSEQ multiplex PCR; TCRdb's copy has only in-frame clones and leaves some out. Seen here are some 150,000 clones, around nine tenths observed once, and the top ten hold about 0.18%. The sequences come from unstimulated CD4+ T cells sorted from spleen or lymph node cells, collected before intestinal transplant. All receptors come from a human donor who received an intestinal transplant. CDR3s include the opening cysteine and the closing phenylalanine or tryptophan. A D gene is named only where the DNA matches it firmly. Clone size appears in some rows only: once, few, many, or a class for an expanded clone.

TRBV7-3	TRBJ1-6	-	-	TGTGCCAGCAGCTTAGGGGGGGGTTCACCCCTCCACTTT	CASSLGGGSPLHF
TRBV4-2	TRBJ2-1	-	-	TGTGCCAGCAGCCAAGGCGAATGGGGCGCCAATGAGCAGTTCTTC	CASSQGEWGANEQFF
TRBV9	TRBJ2-7	-	TRBD2	TGTGCCAGCAGCGTAGCCGCGGGAGCTAACGAGCAGTACTTC	CASSVAAGANEQYF
TRBV6-1	TRBJ2-7	once	-	TGTGCCAGCAGCGGGACCGGTGGCAGGGTCCACGAGCAGTACTTC	CASSGTGGRVHEQYF
TRBV6-1	TRBJ1-6	-	-	TGTGCCAGCACAGACGTTTATGACCTCCACTTT	CASTDVYDLHF
TRBV9	TRBJ2-5	-	TRBD1	TGTGCCAGCAGCTGGACAGGGCTCCAAGAGACCCAGTACTTC	CASSWTGLQETQYF
TRBV29-1	TRBJ2-3	once	-	TGCAGCGCCGGACGGCGAAGGGATGGCACAGATACGCAGTATTTT	CSAGRRRDGTDTQYF
TRBV9	TRBJ2-3	-	-	TGTGCCAGCAGCGTAGTCGGAGGGCCTCCTAGCACAGATACGCAGTATTTT	CASSVVGGPPSTDTQYF
TRBV10-3	TRBJ1-2	-	-	TGTGCCATCAGTGAGTCGCGGTGGATCAACTATGGCTACACCTTC	CAISESRWINYGYTF
TRBV7-2	TRBJ2-5	-	TRBD1	TGTGCCAGCAGCAGTCCGACAGGGGGAGGCGAGACCCAGTACTTC	CASSSPTGGGETQYF
TRBV5-4	TRBJ1-1	-	TRBD1	TGTGCCAGCAGCTTCGGGACAGGGGTCTTGAACACTGAAGCTTTCTTT	CASSFGTGVLNTEAFF
TRBV14	TRBJ1-2	few	-	TGTGCCAGCAGCCAAGACGGCTATGGCTACACCTTC	CASSQDGYGYTF
TRBV9	TRBJ1-1	-	TRBD1	TGTGCCAGCAGCCCGACAGGGATGAACACTGAAGCTTTCTTT	CASSPTGMNTEAFF
TRBV28	TRBJ2-5	-	-	TGTGCCAGCAGTTTATGGGGCATCCGAGGAGAGACCCAGTACTTC	CASSLWGIRGETQYF
TRBV5-1	TRBJ2-5	-	TRBD2	TGCGCCAGCAGCTTGCCTAGCGGGAGAGGGCAAGAGACCCAGTACTTC	CASSLPSGRGQETQYF
TRBV7-7	TRBJ2-1	-	TRBD2	TGTGCTAGCAGCTTGGGGCTAGCGGGAGACAATGAGCAGTTCTTC	CASSLGLAGDNEQFF
TRBV2	TRBJ2-3	-	TRBD2	TGTGCCAGCAGACCGAGACGCCTAGCGGGGCTACTGGTAGAAGATACGCAGTATTTT	CASRPRRLAGLLVEDTQYF
TRBV9	TRBJ1-1	-	TRBD1	TGTGCCAGCAGCGTAGGGGACAGAATGAACACTGAAGCTTTCTTT	CASSVGDRMNTEAFF
TRBV6-1	TRBJ2-1	-	-	TGTGCCAGCAGTGGCCGTCGGGCCAATGAGCAGTTCTTC	CASSGRRANEQFF
TRBV6-1	TRBJ2-7	-	-	TGTGCCAGCAGAAACCGGGACCCTGCCTCCTACGAGCAGTACTTC	CASRNRDPASYEQYF
TRBV7-8	TRBJ2-2	-	TRBD2	TGTGCCAGCAGCTCCGGACTAGCGGGAGGTACCGGGGAGCTGTTTTTT	CASSSGLAGGTGELFF
TRBV11-2	TRBJ2-7	-	TRBD2	TGTGCCAGCAGCTTTAGCGGGAGCGGCGACGAGCAGTACTTC	CASSFSGSGDEQYF